What follows are 20 T cell receptor beta chains derived from one specimen sequenced in a study of glioma-infiltrating T cells after dendritic cell vaccination. The protocol was immunoSEQ multiplex PCR, while the TCRdb copy is restricted to in-frame clones and leaves out a portion. The sample contains 75,000 to 100,000 clones, about four fifths of which appear only once. Source: blood, taken before dendritic cell vaccination. These receptor sequences come from a human donor with glioblastoma.

V gene TRBV27 combines with J gene TRBJ2-4, with TRBD1 matching over 11 bases. Germline V lookup: CDR1 MNHEY, CDR2 SMNVEV (reference sequence). The CDR3 covers 16 residues. J gave up 9 bases and V 5 bases, and 12 bases lay outside the gene matches. CDR3 region: CASSPTPGQGASIQYF. Here the CDR3 DNA reads TGTGCCAGCAGTCCCACCCCTGGACAGGGGGCTAGCATTCAGTACTTC.

This clone was detected only once. The chain has TRBV28 and TRBJ1-2; weak D call: TRBD1 (6 bases). The V gene's germline CDR1 is MDHEN and CDR2 SYDVKM. The V end lost 10 bases, the J end lost 4 bases, and 13 bases lay between the germline ends. This CDR3 comprises 12 residues. The CDR3 region has the DNA TGTGCCATCTCGGGGGGGCTCTATGGCTACACCTTC. Translated: CAISGGLYGYTF.

This chain links TRBV19 with TRBJ2-5; 7 nucleotides agree with TRBD2. V lost 6 bases, J lost 4 bases, and 8 bases stayed unmatched. Germline CDR1 LNHDA, CDR2 SQIVND (reference sequence). This CDR3 region has 14 residues. The CDR3 DNA reads as TGTGCCAGTAGATCGCGGGAGAGGGGAGAGACCCAGTACTTC. This gives the protein CASRSRERGETQYF.

This clone came up once. In DNA, the CDR3 is TGTGCCAGCAGCCCGACTAGCGGGAGGGCCACGCCCGGGGAGCTGTTTTTT. This translates into CASSPTSGRATPGELFF. This chain connects TRBV9 to TRBJ2-2; 14 nucleotides match TRBD2. Unmatched junction bases numbered 8, after V lost 4 bases and J lost 6 bases. The CDR3 runs 17 residues. CDR1 is SGDLS, CDR2 YYNGEE, per germline. Full variable domain (missing parts from reference TRBV9 and TRBJ2-2): DSGVTQTPKHLITATGQRVTLRCSPRSGDLSVYWYQQSLDQGLQFLIQYYNGEERAKGNILERFSAQQFPDLHSELNLSSLELGDSALYFCASSPTSGRATPGELFFGEGSRLTVL.

V is TRBV7-8 and J is TRBJ1-2; 8 bases are shared with TRBD1. Germline lookup yields CDR1 SGHVS and CDR2 FQNEAQ. With 5 bases clipped from V and 8 bases from J, the junction kept 7 bases outside the gene matches. The CDR3 spans 13 residues. CDR3: CASSGRGLGGYTF. CDR3 sequence (DNA): TGTGCCAGCAGCGGCAGGGGGCTTGGGGGCTACACCTTC.

The CDR3 DNA sequence: TGCAGCGTTGCCCCGACTAGTGAGCAGTTCTTC. Translating gives CSVAPTSEQFF. This chain connects TRBV29-1 to TRBJ2-1; D might be TRBD2 (6 bases). The V and J ends lost 4 bases and 9 bases respectively, with 10 bases between them. CDR1 and CDR2 from the germline V gene are SQVTM and ANQGSEA. The CDR3 is made up of 11 amino acids.

The V gene is TRBV5-1, the J gene TRBJ1-1, with D maybe TRBD1 (6 bases). Trimming pared 6 bases from V and 1 base from J, leaving 13 bases between. Germline assignment: CDR1 SGHRS and CDR2 YFSETQ. The CDR3 has 14 amino acids. The CDR3, as DNA: TGCGCCAGCACCCCCAGGGGACCGAACACTGAAGCTTTCTTT. Its translation is CASTPRGPNTEAFF.

The J gene is TRBJ2-3, the V gene TRBV5-4, with a weak D call TRBD2 (5 bases). The CDR3 covers 14 residues. Germline CDR1 is SGHNT and CDR2 is YYREEE (reference sequence). V dropped 1 base and J dropped 4 bases, with 10 bases sitting between them. The CDR3, as DNA: TGTGCCAGCAGCTTGACTAGTAGGGCAGATACGCAGTATTTT. It specifies CASSLTSRADTQYF.

The CDR3 region is CASSSGRGSLANVLTF. The CDR3 bases are TGCGCCAGCAGCTCCGGACGGGGATCGCTGGCCAACGTCCTGACTTTC. The rearrangement joins TRBV5-1 to TRBJ2-6; D might be TRBD2 (5 bases). V lost 3 bases, J lost 6 bases, and 16 bases lay in between. CDR3 size: 16 residues. Germline lookup yields CDR1 SGHRS and CDR2 YFSETQ.

The chain has TRBV10-3 and TRBJ2-7, with D tentatively TRBD1 (6 bases). There are 13 residues in the CDR3. Germline V gene lookup returns CDR1 ENHRY and CDR2 SYGVKD. V lost 7 bases to trimming and J lost 0 bases, with 10 bases between them. The CDR3 loop reads CAINPTGSYEQYF. Here the CDR3 DNA reads TGTGCCATCAACCCGACAGGCTCCTACGAGCAGTACTTC.

The chain links TRBV5-4 to TRBJ2-4; 7 bases agree with TRBD2. CDR1 is SGHNT, CDR2 YYREEE, per germline (reference sequence). This CDR3 has 14 amino acids. V lost 0 bases to trimming and J lost 8 bases; unmatched junction nucleotides: 5. The CDR3: CASSLGGAGDIQYF. CDR3 nucleotides: TGTGCCAGCAGCTTGGGCGGGGCGGGGGACATTCAGTACTTC.

The J gene is TRBJ2-2, the V gene TRBV10-3; maybe TRBD1 (6 bases). The CDR3 runs 13 residues. V was shortened by 7 bases and J by 5 bases, with 11 bases between the two germline ends. Per germline, CDR1 ENHRY and CDR2 SYGVKD. The CDR3 is CAITVGGTGELFF. CDR3 bases: TGTGCCATCACCGTAGGGGGTACCGGGGAGCTGTTTTTT.

The chain employs TRBV19 and TRBJ2-7; D may be TRBD2 (7 bases). There are 17 residues in the CDR3. CDR1 is LNHDA, CDR2 SQIVND, per germline (reference sequence). V was pared by 1 base and J by 5 bases, with 21 bases between. CDR3 sequence (DNA): TGTGCCAGTAGTATAGGGCCAGGGGCTAGCGGAGGGGACGAGCAGTACTTC. Its translation: CASSIGPGASGGDEQYF.

This chain joins TRBV5-4 and TRBJ2-7; TRBD1 matches 7 bases. The CDR3 length is 14 residues. Germline V CDR1 and CDR2: SGHNT, YYREEE (reference sequence). V was pared by 5 bases and J by 8 bases, with 13 bases of the junction left unmatched. The CDR3 loop reads CASSYPGTVNQQYF. The CDR3 bases are TGTGCCAGCAGTTACCCCGGGACAGTGAACCAGCAGTACTTC.

The rearrangement joins TRBV10-2 to TRBJ2-5, with unresolved D. In germline, CDR1 is WSHSY, CDR2 SAAADI. Trimming shortened V by 6 bases and J by 2 bases, and 4 bases separated the two germline ends. CDR3 size: 11 residues. CDR3 in amino acids: CASSLQETQYF. The DNA of the CDR3 is TGCGCCAGCAGCTTACAAGAGACCCAGTACTTC.

The CDR3 loop is CATSRHRGPVTGELFF. The CDR3 coding sequence is TGTGCCACCAGCAGACACAGGGGGCCGGTCACCGGGGAGCTGTTTTTT. The gene calls are TRBV15 and TRBJ2-2, with 9 bases that match TRBD1. Trimming at V came to 2 bases and at J to 4 bases, leaving 5 bases not matched to a gene. The CDR3 totals 16 residues. Germline values: CDR1 LNHNV, CDR2 YYDKDF (reference sequence). The variable domain in full, with the rest retrieved from reference TRBV15 and TRBJ2-2, is DAMVIQNPRYQVTQFGKPVTLSCSQTLNHNVMYWYQQKSSQAPKLLFHYYDKDFNNEADTPDNFQSRRPNTSFCFLDIRSPGLGDTAMYLCATSRHRGPVTGELFFGEGSRLTVL.

The chain carries TRBV15 and TRBJ2-1; a weak D match, TRBD1 (5 bases). V lost 0 bases and J lost 0, with 9 bases in between. The CDR3 is made up of 16 amino acids. CDR1 is LNHNV and CDR2 is YYDKDF in the germline V gene (reference sequence). CDR3 sequence: CATSRDLGASYNEQFF. CDR3 bases: TGTGCCACCAGCAGAGATCTTGGGGCCTCCTACAATGAGCAGTTCTTC.

In DNA, the CDR3 is TGTGCCAGCAGACACAGGGTGGAGACCCAGTACTTC. It specifies CASRHRVETQYF. The chain combines TRBV2 with TRBJ2-5; D is perhaps TRBD1 (6 bases). The V end was cut by 6 bases, the J end by 5 bases, with 10 bases between. Germline V gives CDR1 SNHLY, CDR2 FYNNEI. The CDR3 extends over 12 amino acids.

This clone has just one count. The chain links TRBV5-4 to TRBJ2-7, with TRBD1 matching over 8 bases. From germline, CDR1 is SGHNT and CDR2 YYREEE (reference sequence). This CDR3 region has 13 residues. Germline trimming cut 5 bases from V and 6 bases from J; bases unmatched to any gene: 7. CDR3 bases: TGTGCCAGCAGTCCGGACAGGGCGAGCGAGCAGTACTTC. Protein product: CASSPDRASEQYF.

This clone was found a few times. The gene calls are TRBV21-1 and TRBJ1-2; the table assigns TRBD1, which was not confirmed against the DNA. TRBV21-1 is assigned pseudogene status. CDR3 length equals 15 residues. The CDR3 here is CASSKGSTGKNGYTF. In DNA, the CDR3 is TGTGCCAGCAGCAAAGGGTCCACAGGGAAAAATGGCTACACCTTC.